This note documents a single T cell receptor beta chain sequence. The sample is drawn from a study of technical replicates of blood from a few donors. Sequencing used immunoSEQ multiplex PCR; TCRdb keeps in-frame clones, though not all of them. The sample lists 80,000 to 90,000 clones; about 94% were seen once. V was clipped by 5 bases and J by 0 bases; unmatched bases: 12. The CDR3 spans 19 residues. The germline gives CDR1 SEHNR, CDR2 FQNEAQ (reference sequence). The V gene is TRBV7-9, the J gene TRBJ2-6; 8 positions agree with TRBD1. The clonotype was recovered from a human donor in good health. Sequencing was performed on T cells isolated from PBMCs. Here the CDR3 DNA reads TGTGCCAGCAGCCCCCCTCTGGGACAGGTCAGCTCTGGGGCCAACGTCCTGACTTTC. Residues: CASSPPLGQVSSGANVLTF.